These T cell receptor beta chains were read from a single sample in a study of patients and donors after allogeneic stem cell transplantation. TCRdb re-called the RT-PCR reads through MiXCR, storing one row per CDR3 protein. Of about a million distinct CDR3 sequences in the sample, about a sixth were seen once. Sequences were obtained from blood, either unsorted or a sorted T cell fraction (not recorded which). These TCRs come from a human donor who was either an allogeneic HSCT recipient or a stem cell or donor lymphocyte infusion donor (not recorded which). It is not recorded whose cells these are; they may come from a transplant donor. The CDR3 runs from the conserved cysteine through the conserved F or W. A D gene is named only where the DNA matches it firmly. Not every row has a clone size; where given, it reads once, few, many or a size class.

clone_size	v_call	j_call	d_call	cdr3_nt	cdr3_aa
-	TRBV20-1	TRBJ1-3	-	TGCAGTGCTGGCGGGGACCCCCGGGGAGATCATTTT	CSAGGDPRGDHF
-	TRBV29-1	TRBJ2-6	-	TGCAGCGTTTGGACCTTACGTCCCTGGGCCAACGTCCTGACTTTC	CSVWTLRPWANVLTF
few	TRBV25-1	TRBJ2-7	-	TGTGCCAGCAGTGAAAGGGCCGGGGTCTCCTACGAGCAGTACTTC	CASSERAGVSYEQYF
few	TRBV15	TRBJ2-2	-	TGTGCCACCAGCAAGCTAATCGCCGGGACATATCCAGCGAACACCGGGGAGCTGTTTTTT	CATSKLIAGTYPANTGELFF
many	TRBV2	TRBJ2-5	-	TGTGCCAGCAGTGAGACGCCCTACGAGACCCAGTACTTC	CASSETPYETQYF
many	TRBV12-3/TRBV12-4	TRBJ2-7	-	TGTGCCAGCAGTTTATATGACTACGAGCAGTACTTC	CASSLYDYEQYF
-	TRBV28	TRBJ1-2	-	TGTGCCAGCAGGCCCCGACCATATGGCTACACCTTC	CASRPRPYGYTF
-	TRBV7-3	TRBJ2-2	-	TGTGCCAGCAGCTCAGTTGGTGGGAGCGGGGAGCTGTTTTTT	CASSSVGGSGELFF
-	TRBV7-9	TRBJ2-1	TRBD2	TGTGCCAGCAGCTTTGTTGTGGGAGGGCCTGGTGAGCAGTTCTTC	CASSFVVGGPGEQFF
-	TRBV27	TRBJ2-7	-	TGTGCCAGCAGTGCGCGCTCCTACGAGCAGTACTTC	CASSARSYEQYF
-	TRBV20-1	TRBJ1-1	-	TGCGAGGGCGGGAACACTGAAGCTTTCTTT	CEGGNTEAFF
-	TRBV2	TRBJ2-7	TRBD1	TGTGCCAGCAGAGAGGACAGGGTCAGTGGCGAGCAGTACTTC	CASREDRVSGEQYF
few	TRBV7-9	TRBJ2-1	TRBD1	TGTGCCAGCAGCTTAGTGAGGGGGCCCAATGAGCAGTTCTTC	CASSLVRGPNEQFF